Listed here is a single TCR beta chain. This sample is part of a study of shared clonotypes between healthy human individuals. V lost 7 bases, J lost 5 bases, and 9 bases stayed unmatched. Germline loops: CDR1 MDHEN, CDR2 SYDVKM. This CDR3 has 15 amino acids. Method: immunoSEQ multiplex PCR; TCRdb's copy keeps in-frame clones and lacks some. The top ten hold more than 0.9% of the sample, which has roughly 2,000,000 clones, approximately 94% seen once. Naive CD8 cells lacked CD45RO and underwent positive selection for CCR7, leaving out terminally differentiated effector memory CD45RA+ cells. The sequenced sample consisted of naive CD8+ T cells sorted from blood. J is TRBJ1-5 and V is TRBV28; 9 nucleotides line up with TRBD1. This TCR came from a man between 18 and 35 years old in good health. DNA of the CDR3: TGTGCCAGCATCTTGACAGGGGGTACGGATCAGCCCCAGCATTTT. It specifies CASILTGGTDQPQHF.